This T cell receptor beta chain was profiled in a study of blood T cell repertoires in COVID-19. Study-wide context: T cells, B-cell-depleted T cells, or PBMCs provided the cDNA or gDNA that served as material.

The CDR3 totals 11 residues. V trimming: 6 bases; J trimming: 9 bases; junction bases outside the gene matches: 5. Germline lookup yields CDR1 DFQATT and CDR2 SNEGSKA (reference sequence). Original methodology: Reference gene primer amplification gave nucleated cell count estimates. Using immunoSEQ multiplex PCR, the repertoire was profiled, and TCRdb retains in-frame clones only, with some absent. The V and J calls and clone size were taken over from that table, and D and trimming were inferred from the DNA. The sample lists about 260,000 clones, under 90% occurring once. The sequence was collected from a human donor in a cohort sampled during active COVID-19. The sample taken for sequencing was peripheral blood. V gene TRBV20-1 combines with J gene TRBJ2-1; 7 bases are a match to TRBD2. The CDR3 DNA is TGCAGTGCGAGTACTAGCGTTGAGCAGTTCTTC. Its protein is CSASTSVEQFF.